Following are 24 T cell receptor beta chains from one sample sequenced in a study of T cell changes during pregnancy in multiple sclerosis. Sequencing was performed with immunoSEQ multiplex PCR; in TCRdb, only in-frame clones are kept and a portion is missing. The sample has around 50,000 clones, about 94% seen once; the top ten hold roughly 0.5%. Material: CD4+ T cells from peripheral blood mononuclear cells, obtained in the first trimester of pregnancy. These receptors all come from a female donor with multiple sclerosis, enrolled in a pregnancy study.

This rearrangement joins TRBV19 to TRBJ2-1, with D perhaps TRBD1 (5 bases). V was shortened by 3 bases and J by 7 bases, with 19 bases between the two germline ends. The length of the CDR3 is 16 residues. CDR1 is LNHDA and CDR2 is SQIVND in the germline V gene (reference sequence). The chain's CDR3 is CASSIPWTPKENEQFF. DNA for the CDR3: TGTGCCAGTAGTATCCCGTGGACACCTAAGGAAAATGAGCAGTTCTTC.

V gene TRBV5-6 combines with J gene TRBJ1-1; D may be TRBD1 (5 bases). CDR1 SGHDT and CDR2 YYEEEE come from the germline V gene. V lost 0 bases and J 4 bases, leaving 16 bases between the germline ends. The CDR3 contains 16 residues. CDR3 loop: CASSLVAWGEGTEAFF. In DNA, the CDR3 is TGTGCCAGCAGCTTGGTTGCTTGGGGGGAAGGCACTGAAGCTTTCTTT.

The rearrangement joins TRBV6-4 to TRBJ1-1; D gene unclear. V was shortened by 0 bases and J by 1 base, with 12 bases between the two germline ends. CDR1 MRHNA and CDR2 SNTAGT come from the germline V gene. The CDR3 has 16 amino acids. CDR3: CASSDSIRVRNTEAFF. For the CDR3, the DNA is TGTGCCAGCAGTGACTCGATTAGAGTTCGGAACACTGAAGCTTTCTTT.

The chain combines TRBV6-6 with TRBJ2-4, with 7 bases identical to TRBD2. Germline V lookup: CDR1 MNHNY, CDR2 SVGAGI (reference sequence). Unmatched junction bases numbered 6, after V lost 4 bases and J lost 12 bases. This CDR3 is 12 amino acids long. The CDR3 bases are TGTGCCAGCAGTTCCCGGACTAGTCATCAGTACTTC. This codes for CASSSRTSHQYF.

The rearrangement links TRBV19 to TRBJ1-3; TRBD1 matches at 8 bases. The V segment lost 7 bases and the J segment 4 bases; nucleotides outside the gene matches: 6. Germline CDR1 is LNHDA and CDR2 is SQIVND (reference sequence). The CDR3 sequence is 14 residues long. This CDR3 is CASKDRVAGNTIYF. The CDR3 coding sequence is TGTGCCAGTAAGGACAGGGTGGCCGGAAACACCATATATTTT.

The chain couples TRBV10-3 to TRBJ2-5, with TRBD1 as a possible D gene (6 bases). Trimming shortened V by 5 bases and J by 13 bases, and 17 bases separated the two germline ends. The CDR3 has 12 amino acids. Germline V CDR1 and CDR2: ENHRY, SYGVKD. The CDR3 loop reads CAISPTPGHRYF. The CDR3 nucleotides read TGTGCCATCAGTCCGACCCCGGGACACCGGTACTTC.

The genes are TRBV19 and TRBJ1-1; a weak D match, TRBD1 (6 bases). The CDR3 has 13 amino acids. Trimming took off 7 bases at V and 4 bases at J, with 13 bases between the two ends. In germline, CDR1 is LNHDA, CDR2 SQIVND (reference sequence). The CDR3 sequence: CASTPGGATEAFF. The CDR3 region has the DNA TGTGCCAGTACCCCCGGGGGGGCCACTGAAGCTTTCTTT. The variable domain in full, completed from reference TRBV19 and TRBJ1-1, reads DGGITQSPKYLFRKEGQNVTLSCEQNLNHDAMYWYRQDPGQGLRLIYYSQIVNDFQKGDIAEGYSVSREKKESFPLTVTSAQKNPTAFYLCASTPGGATEAFFGQGTRLTVV.

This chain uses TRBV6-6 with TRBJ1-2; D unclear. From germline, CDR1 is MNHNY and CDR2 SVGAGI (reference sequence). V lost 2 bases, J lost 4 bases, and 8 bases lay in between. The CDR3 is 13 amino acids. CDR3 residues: CASSYERTYGYTF. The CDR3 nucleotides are TGTGCCAGCAGTTACGAGAGAACCTATGGCTACACCTTC.

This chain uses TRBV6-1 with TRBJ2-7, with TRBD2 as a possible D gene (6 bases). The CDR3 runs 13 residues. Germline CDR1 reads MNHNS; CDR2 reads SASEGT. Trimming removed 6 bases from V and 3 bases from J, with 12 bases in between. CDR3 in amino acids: CASRAGLLYEQYF. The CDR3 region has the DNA TGTGCCAGCAGGGCGGGACTCCTCTACGAGCAGTACTTC.

CDR3 sequence (DNA): TGTGCCAGCAGCTTAGTTCCTAGCCAGGGGGAGACCCAGTACTTC. Amino acids: CASSLVPSQGETQYF. This sequence joins TRBV7-6 and TRBJ2-5; perhaps TRBD1 as D (6 bases). The V end lost 1 base, the J end lost 5 bases, and 14 bases lay between the germline ends. Germline-derived CDR1 and CDR2 are SGHVS and FNYEAQ. The CDR3 sequence is 15 residues long.

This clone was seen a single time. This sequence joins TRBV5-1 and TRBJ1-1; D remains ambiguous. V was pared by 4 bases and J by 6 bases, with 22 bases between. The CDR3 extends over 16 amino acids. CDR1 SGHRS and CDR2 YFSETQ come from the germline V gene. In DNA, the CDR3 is TGCGCCAGCAGCCGCCGGGTCCTACCTAGAGAATCTGAAGCTTTCTTT. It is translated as CASSRRVLPRESEAFF.

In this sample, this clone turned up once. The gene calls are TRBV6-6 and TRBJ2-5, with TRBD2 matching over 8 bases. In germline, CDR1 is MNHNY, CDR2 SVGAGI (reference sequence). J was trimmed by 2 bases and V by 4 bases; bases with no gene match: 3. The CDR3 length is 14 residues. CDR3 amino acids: CASSFGGGQETQYF. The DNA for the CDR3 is TGTGCCAGCAGTTTCGGGGGGGGTCAAGAGACCCAGTACTTC.

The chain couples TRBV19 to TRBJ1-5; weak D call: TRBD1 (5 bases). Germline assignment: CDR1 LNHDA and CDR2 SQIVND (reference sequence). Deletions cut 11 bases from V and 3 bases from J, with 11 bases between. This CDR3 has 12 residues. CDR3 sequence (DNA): TGTGCCGGCGGCAGGGTCAATCAGCCCCAGCATTTT. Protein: CAGGRVNQPQHF. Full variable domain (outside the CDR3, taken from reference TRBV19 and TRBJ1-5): DGGITQSPKYLFRKEGQNVTLSCEQNLNHDAMYWYRQDPGQGLRLIYYSQIVNDFQKGDIAEGYSVSREKKESFPLTVTSAQKNPTAFYLCAGGRVNQPQHFGDGTRLSIL.

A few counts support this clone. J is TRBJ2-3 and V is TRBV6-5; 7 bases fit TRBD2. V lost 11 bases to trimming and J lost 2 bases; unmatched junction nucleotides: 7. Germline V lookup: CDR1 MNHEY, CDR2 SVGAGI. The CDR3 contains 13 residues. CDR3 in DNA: TGTGCCTCCGGCGGGACTATCACAGATACGCAGTATTTT. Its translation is CASGGTITDTQYF.

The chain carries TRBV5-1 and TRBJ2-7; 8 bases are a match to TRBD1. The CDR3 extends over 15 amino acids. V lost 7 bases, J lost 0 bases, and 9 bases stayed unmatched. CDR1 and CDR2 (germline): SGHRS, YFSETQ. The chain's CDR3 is CASADTGTGSYEQYF. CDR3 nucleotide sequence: TGCGCCAGCGCTGACACGGGGACAGGCTCCTACGAGCAGTACTTC.

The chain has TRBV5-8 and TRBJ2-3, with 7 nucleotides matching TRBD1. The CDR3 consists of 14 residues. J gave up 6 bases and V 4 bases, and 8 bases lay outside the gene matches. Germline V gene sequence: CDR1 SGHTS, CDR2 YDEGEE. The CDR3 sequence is CASSPQGLLDTQYF. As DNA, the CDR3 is TGTGCCAGCAGCCCACAGGGGCTTTTGGATACGCAGTATTTT.

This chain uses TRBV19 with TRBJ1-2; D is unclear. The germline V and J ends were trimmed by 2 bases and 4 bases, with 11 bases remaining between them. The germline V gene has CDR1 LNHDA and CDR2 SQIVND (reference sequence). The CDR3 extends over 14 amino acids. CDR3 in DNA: TGTGCCAGTAGTATAACACAGATATCCTATGGCTACACCTTC. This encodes CASSITQISYGYTF.

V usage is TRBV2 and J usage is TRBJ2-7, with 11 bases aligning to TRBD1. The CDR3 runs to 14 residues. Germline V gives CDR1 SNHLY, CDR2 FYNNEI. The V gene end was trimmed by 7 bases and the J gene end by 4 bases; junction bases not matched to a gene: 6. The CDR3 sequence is CASTEGTGGYEQYF. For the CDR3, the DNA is TGTGCCAGCACCGAAGGGACAGGGGGGTACGAGCAGTACTTC.

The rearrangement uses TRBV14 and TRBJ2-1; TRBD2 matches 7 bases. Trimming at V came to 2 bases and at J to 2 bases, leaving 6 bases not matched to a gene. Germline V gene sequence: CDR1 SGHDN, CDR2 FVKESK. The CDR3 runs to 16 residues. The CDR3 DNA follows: TGTGCCAGCAGCCAACCCCCTGGGGGGGCCTACAATGAGCAGTTCTTC. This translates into CASSQPPGGAYNEQFF.

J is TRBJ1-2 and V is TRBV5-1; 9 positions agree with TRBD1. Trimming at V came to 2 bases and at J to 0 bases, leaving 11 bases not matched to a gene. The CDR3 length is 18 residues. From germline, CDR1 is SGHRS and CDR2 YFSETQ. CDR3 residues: CASSLNVGTGLTNYGYTF. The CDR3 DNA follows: TGCGCCAGCAGCTTAAATGTCGGGACAGGGCTAACTAACTATGGCTACACCTTC.

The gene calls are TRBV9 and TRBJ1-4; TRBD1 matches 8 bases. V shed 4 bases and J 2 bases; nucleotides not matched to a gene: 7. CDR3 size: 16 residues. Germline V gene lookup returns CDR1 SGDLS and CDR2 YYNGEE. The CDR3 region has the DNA TGTGCCAGCAGCTCAGACCCAGGGGGCACTAATGAAAAACTGTTTTTT. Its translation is CASSSDPGGTNEKLFF.

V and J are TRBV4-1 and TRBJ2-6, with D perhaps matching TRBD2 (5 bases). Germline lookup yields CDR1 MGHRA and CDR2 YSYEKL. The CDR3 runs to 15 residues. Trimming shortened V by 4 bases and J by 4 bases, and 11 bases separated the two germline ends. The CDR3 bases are TGCGCCAGCAGCCCGGGGATCTGGGGGGCCAACGTCCTGACTTTC. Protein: CASSPGIWGANVLTF.

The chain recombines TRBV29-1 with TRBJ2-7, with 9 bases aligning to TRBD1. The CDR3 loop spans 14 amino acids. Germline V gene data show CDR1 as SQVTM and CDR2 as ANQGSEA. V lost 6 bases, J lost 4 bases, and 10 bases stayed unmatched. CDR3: CSVVPGTGWYEQYF. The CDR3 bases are TGCAGCGTCGTTCCCGGGACAGGGTGGTACGAGCAGTACTTC.

CDR3 nucleotide sequence: TGTGCCAGCAGCGTAGTATCTTTCAACACTGAAGCTTTCTTT. This sequence encodes CASSVVSFNTEAFF. This chain connects TRBV9 to TRBJ1-1, with D unresolved. The CDR3 extends over 14 amino acids. CDR1 is SGDLS, CDR2 YYNGEE, per germline. Between the trimmed V and J ends, which lost 0 bases and 2 bases, there was a span of 8 bases.